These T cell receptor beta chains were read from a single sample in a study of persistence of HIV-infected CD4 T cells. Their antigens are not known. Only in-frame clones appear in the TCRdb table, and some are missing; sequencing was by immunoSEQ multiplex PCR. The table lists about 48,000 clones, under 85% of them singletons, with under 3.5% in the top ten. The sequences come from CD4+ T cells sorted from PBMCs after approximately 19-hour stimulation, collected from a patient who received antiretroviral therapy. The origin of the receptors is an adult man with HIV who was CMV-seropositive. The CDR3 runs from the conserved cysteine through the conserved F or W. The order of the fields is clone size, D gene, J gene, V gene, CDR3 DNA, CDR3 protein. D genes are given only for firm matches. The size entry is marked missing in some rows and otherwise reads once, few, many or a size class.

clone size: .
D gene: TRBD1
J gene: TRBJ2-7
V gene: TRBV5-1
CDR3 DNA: TGCGCCAGCAGCAAGGGACAGGGGGCCTACGAGCAGTACTTC
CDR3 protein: CASSKGQGAYEQYF

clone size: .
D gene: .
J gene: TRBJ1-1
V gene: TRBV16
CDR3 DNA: TGTGCCAGCAGCCTGGCGCCGCGGGAGAACACTGAAGCTTTCTTT
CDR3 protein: CASSLAPRENTEAFF

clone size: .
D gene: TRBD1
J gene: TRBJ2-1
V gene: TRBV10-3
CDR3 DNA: TGTGCCATCAGTGAGGGCCCCACAGGGGCCAGCAATGAGCAGTTCTTC
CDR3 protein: CAISEGPTGASNEQFF

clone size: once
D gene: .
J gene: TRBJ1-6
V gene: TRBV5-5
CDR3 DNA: TGTGCCAGCAGCTTGCTTTGGGGACTTTCTAATTCACCCCTCCACTTT
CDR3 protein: CASSLLWGLSNSPLHF

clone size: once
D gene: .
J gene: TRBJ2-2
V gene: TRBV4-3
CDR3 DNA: TGCGCCAGCAGCCAAGATGGCCGACCGAACACCGGGGAGCTGTTTTTT
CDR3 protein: CASSQDGRPNTGELFF

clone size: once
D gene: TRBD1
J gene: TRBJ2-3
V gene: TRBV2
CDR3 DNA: TGTGCCAGCAGGAAAACTGGACAGGGGAGAGGGACAGATACGCAGTATTTT
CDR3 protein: CASRKTGQGRGTDTQYF

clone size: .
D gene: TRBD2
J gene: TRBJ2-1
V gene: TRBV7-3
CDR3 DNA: TGTGCCAGCAGCTTACCCGGGACTAGGGGATCTCTGGAGCAGTTCTTC
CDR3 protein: CASSLPGTRGSLEQFF

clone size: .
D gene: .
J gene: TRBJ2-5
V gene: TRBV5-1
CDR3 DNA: TGCGCCAGCCGCATTTCAGCGGGCCAAGAGACCCAGTACTTC
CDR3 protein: CASRISAGQETQYF

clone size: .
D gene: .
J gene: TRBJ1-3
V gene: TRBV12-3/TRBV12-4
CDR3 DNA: TGTGCCAGCAGTGCTTATGGAGGAAACACCATATATTTT
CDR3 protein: CASSAYGGNTIYF

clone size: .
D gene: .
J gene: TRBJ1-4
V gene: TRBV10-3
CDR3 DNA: TGCGCCGTTCGGGTAGGGGAAAAACTGTTTTTT
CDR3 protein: CAVRVGEKLFF

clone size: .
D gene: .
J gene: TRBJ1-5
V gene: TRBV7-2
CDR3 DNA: TGTGCCAGCAGCTTAGAGGCAGGGGAGTATCAGCCCCAGCATTTT
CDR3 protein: CASSLEAGEYQPQHF

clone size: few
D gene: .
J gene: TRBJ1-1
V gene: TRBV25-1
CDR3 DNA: TGTGCCAGCAGTGAATCGAGGCAGGCTATGGGCGAAGCTTTCTTT
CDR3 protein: CASSESRQAMGEAFF

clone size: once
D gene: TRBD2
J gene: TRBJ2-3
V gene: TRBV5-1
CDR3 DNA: TGCGCCAGCAGGGCGGGGCTAGCGGGTGGCACAGATACGCAGTATTTT
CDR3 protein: CASRAGLAGGTDTQYF

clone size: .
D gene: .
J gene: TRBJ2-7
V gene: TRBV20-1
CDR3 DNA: TGCAGTGCACAAGACTACGAGCAGTACTTC
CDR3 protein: CSAQDYEQYF

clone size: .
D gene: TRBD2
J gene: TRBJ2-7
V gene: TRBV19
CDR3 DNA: TGTGCCAGTAGTAGCGCGGGGGACCTTCTAGACAGCTCCTACGAGCAGTACTTC
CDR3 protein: CASSSAGDLLDSSYEQYF

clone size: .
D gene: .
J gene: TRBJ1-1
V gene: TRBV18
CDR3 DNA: TGTGCCAGCTCACGGGGGCAGGCTTACGGTGAAGCTTTCTTT
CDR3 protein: CASSRGQAYGEAFF

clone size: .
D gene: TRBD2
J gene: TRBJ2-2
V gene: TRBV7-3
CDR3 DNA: TGTGCCAGCAGCCCAACTAGCGACACCGGGGAGCTGTTTTTT
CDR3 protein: CASSPTSDTGELFF

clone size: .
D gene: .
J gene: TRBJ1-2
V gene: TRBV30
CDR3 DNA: TGTGCCTGGAGTGCGGGGTTTTATGGCTACACCTTC
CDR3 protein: CAWSAGFYGYTF

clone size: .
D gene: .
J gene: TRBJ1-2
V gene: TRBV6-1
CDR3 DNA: TGTGCCAGCAGTGACAGCTACTATGGCTACACCTTC
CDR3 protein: CASSDSYYGYTF

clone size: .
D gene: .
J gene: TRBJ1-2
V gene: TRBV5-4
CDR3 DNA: TGTGCCAGCAGCATCCTGACAGCCTATATGCGAGGCTACACCTTC
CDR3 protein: CASSILTAYMRGYTF

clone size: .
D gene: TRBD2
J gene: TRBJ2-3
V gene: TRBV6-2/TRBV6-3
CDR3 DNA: TGTGCCAGCAGCTGGACTAGCGGGAGAAACACAGATACGCAGTATTTT
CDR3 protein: CASSWTSGRNTDTQYF

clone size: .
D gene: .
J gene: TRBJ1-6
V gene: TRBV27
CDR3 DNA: TGTGCCAGCAGTGCCTCCGGGGGGTCAGGTAATTCACCCCTCCACTTT
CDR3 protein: CASSASGGSGNSPLHF

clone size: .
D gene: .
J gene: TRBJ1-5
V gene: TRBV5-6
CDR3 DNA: TGTGCCAGCAGCTTGGGGTTCAATCAGCCCCAGCATTTT
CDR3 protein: CASSLGFNQPQHF

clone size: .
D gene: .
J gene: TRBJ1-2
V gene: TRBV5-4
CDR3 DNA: TGTGCCAGCAGCTTGGTAGGGGCCGGTGGCTACACCTTC
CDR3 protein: CASSLVGAGGYTF

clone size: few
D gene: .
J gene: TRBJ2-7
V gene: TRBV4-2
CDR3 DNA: TGTGCCAGCAGCCAAGATCTCGGCAGGGGAGCCTACGAGCAGTACTTC
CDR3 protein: CASSQDLGRGAYEQYF

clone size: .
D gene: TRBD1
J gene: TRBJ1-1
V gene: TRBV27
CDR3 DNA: TGTGCCAGCAGTTTATTCAATACAGGGGCGAACACTGAAGCTTTCTTT
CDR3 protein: CASSLFNTGANTEAFF

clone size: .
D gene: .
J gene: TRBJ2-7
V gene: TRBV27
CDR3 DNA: TGTGCCAGCAGTTTTAAACCGGGGGTTTTGATCTACGAGCAGTACTTC
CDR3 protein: CASSFKPGVLIYEQYF